This note documents a single TCR beta chain sequence. Its specificity is unknown. These data originate in a study of T cell responses to AZD1222 COVID-19 vaccine. Study observations and caveats: None of the repertoires were sampled until the peak T cell response had passed. The donor cohort was predominantly white British with a female majority, and clonal diversity may have been underestimated. Variant regions that are unmutated are reportedly the target of nearly half of spike-specific TCRs.

Only in-frame clones appear in the TCRdb table, and some are missing; sequencing was by immunoSEQ multiplex PCR. Of around 160,000 clones listed, about 92% are singletons. V was cut by 0 bases and J by 7 bases, with 14 bases left in between. CDR3 length equals 15 residues. Germline-derived CDR1 and CDR2 are SGHNT and YYREEE (reference sequence). The TCR originated in an adult in good health. The sequencing used peripheral blood, collected on day 0 of AZD1222 vaccination. V is TRBV5-4 and J is TRBJ2-1; D might be TRBD2 (6 bases). The CDR3 region has the DNA TGTGCCAGCAGCTTGGGGGCGGGGCTTTGGAATGAGCAGTTCTTC. Protein product: CASSLGAGLWNEQFF.